This TCR beta chain originates from a study of beta chain features in type 1 diabetes. Notes on the study in general: Patients with type 1 diabetes carried fewer insertions and had more deletions at their VDJ junctions. TCRB CDR3 length was moderately but significantly reduced in all four CD4+ subsets of Type 1 diabetes patients. When cDNA is sequenced, cells with high TCR expression could be over-represented. A greater similarity of naive, central memory and Treg TCRB repertoires was seen among patients than among healthy donors.

TCRB transcripts that were expressed got sequenced, as all of the isolated RNA had been reverse transcribed. Repertoires were generated with immunoSEQ multiplex PCR, while TCRdb's copy carries only in-frame clones and drops some. Among about 190,000 clones listed, approximately 7.8% were seen once. Purities in excess of 98% were seen in all sorted populations. This clone was seen only a few times. Its antigen is still unknown. Trimming left V 5 bases short and J 0 bases short, with 8 bases between. Germline V gene sequence: CDR1 SGHAT, CDR2 FQNNGV. This CDR3 comprises 14 residues. The receptor's source is a woman in her thirties or forties with type 1 diabetes. V is TRBV11-2 and J is TRBJ1-5, with D possibly being TRBD1 (5 bases). The sequencing sample was made of central memory CD4+ T cells from blood. CDR3 DNA: TGTGCCAGCAGCGGAGGGACTAGCAATCAGCCCCAGCATTTT. Translating it yields CASSGGTSNQPQHF.